These T cell receptor beta chains were read from a single sample in a study of beta chain features in type 1 diabetes. Method: immunoSEQ multiplex PCR; TCRdb's copy keeps in-frame clones and lacks some. The sample yields around 250,000 clones, roughly an eighth seen once. The specimen sequenced was naive CD4+ T cells from blood. All receptors come from a woman aged 40-49 years in good health. Both conserved end residues are part of each CDR3. D genes are given only for firm matches. Size is stated for part of the rows, as once, few or many counts, or as a class when the clone is expanded.

j_gene	abundance	d_gene	v_gene	CDR3nt	CDR3aa
TRBJ1-1	NA	NA	TRBV19	TGTGCCAGTAGTATAGGACTCACGACGGGAAACACTGAAGCTTTCTTT	CASSIGLTTGNTEAFF
TRBJ2-1	NA	TRBD2	TRBV5-1	TGCGCCAGCAGCATCGGGACTAGCGGGGGACAGGAGTTCTTC	CASSIGTSGGQEFF
TRBJ1-1	NA	TRBD1	TRBV7-6	TGTGCCAGCAGCTCCGGACAGGGGGCCACTGAAGCTTTCTTT	CASSSGQGATEAFF
TRBJ1-5	NA	NA	TRBV7-2	TGTGCCAGCAGCTTTTTCGAGAATCAGCCCCAGCATTTT	CASSFFENQPQHF
TRBJ2-7	few	NA	TRBV6-5	TGTGCCAGCAGTTCCGGGGGAGGGCAGTACTTC	CASSSGGGQYF
TRBJ2-3	few	NA	TRBV18	TGTGCCAGCTCACCCACAACAGATACGCAGTATTTT	CASSPTTDTQYF
TRBJ1-1	few	NA	TRBV5-1	TGCGCCAGCAGCCTACCGACGGGAGAGAACACTGAAGCTTTCTTT	CASSLPTGENTEAFF
TRBJ1-1	few	NA	TRBV7-2	TGTGCCAGCAGCCATGGGGCAGGTGGAACTGAAGCTTTCTTT	CASSHGAGGTEAFF
TRBJ1-5	NA	NA	TRBV4-3	TGCGCCAGCAGCCAAGAATCCCGGAATCAGCCCCAGCATTTT	CASSQESRNQPQHF
TRBJ2-5	NA	NA	TRBV18	TGTGCCAGCTCACCTTCTAGGAAAGAGACCCAGTACTTC	CASSPSRKETQYF
TRBJ1-2	NA	NA	TRBV15	TGTGCCACCCGGCCTGATGGGGGCATCTATGGCTACACCTTC	CATRPDGGIYGYTF
TRBJ2-7	NA	TRBD1	TRBV6-1	TGTGCCAGCAGTGGGACAGGGATCATCTACGAGCAGTACTTC	CASSGTGIIYEQYF
TRBJ2-3	few	NA	TRBV18	TGTGCCAGCTCAACGAATAGGAGGTCTTCCGCAGATACGCAGTATTTT	CASSTNRRSSADTQYF
TRBJ2-1	NA	TRBD1	TRBV5-1	TGCGCCAGCAGGCTGGGACAGGGAAACAATGAGCAGTTCTTC	CASRLGQGNNEQFF
TRBJ2-1	few	NA	TRBV5-6	TGTGCCAGCAGCAGACTAGGGCGCGATGAGCAGTTCTTC	CASSRLGRDEQFF
TRBJ2-7	NA	TRBD2	TRBV5-4	TGTGCCAGCAGCTTAGACCCTGGGAGGGACGAGCAGTACTTC	CASSLDPGRDEQYF
TRBJ2-1	NA	TRBD1	TRBV29-1	TGCAGCGTTGTGATAAGAGGAAGACAGGGAGCTGGTGAGCAGTTCTTC	CSVVIRGRQGAGEQFF
TRBJ2-5	few	NA	TRBV7-9	TGTGCCAGCAGCTTAGGGCAGACTCAAGAGACCCAGTACTTC	CASSLGQTQETQYF
TRBJ1-6	NA	NA	TRBV7-9	TGTGCCAGCAGCTTAGAGGACAAAGCCTCACCCCTCCACTTT	CASSLEDKASPLHF
TRBJ2-3	NA	TRBD1	TRBV19	TGTGCCAGTAAGAGGGTACAGGGGGTCACAGATACGCAGTATTTT	CASKRVQGVTDTQYF
TRBJ2-7	NA	TRBD2	TRBV4-2	TGTGCCAGCAGCCCGTTGGGGGGGGGCTACGAGCAGTACTTC	CASSPLGGGYEQYF
TRBJ2-7	NA	NA	TRBV5-6	TGTGCCAGCAGCTTCGGAGGGGACGGGCAGTACTTC	CASSFGGDGQYF
TRBJ1-1	NA	NA	TRBV23-1	TGCGCCAGCAGTCAATCGAGTACTGAAGCTTTCTTT	CASSQSSTEAFF
TRBJ2-5	few	NA	TRBV5-6	TGTGCCAGCAGCTTAGGAGTCGGGGAGACCCAGTACTTC	CASSLGVGETQYF
TRBJ2-1	few	NA	TRBV21-1	TGTGCCAGCAGCACCCCGACAGGGGTGGTGTACAATGAGCAGTTCTTC	CASSTPTGVVYNEQFF
TRBJ1-6	few	TRBD1	TRBV11-3	TGTGCCAGCAGCCGAGGACAGGGACGGAGTCGTTCACCCCTCCACTTT	CASSRGQGRSRSPLHF